The clone carrying this T cell receptor (beta chain) has ten or more counts. The study excluded patients with uncontrolled infection, other autoimmune disease, pregnancy or lactation. Each diagnosis drew on symptoms, thyroxine, TRAb, thyroid ultrasound and orbital computed tomography findings. Source material for PBMCs was 9 to 10 ml fresh peripheral blood. This record comes from a study of T cells in Graves' hyperthyroidism and ophthalmopathy. It was RNA transcripts that yielded the amplified TCR beta CDR3 regions. The HTBI primer set was used in a first-round RT-PCR of the TCR CDR3. One entry per CDR3 protein results from TCRdb running MiXCR on the multiplex PCR reads. The table has around 240,000 distinct CDR3 sequences, 13% to 15% seen once; the top ten hold 13%. This receptor was obtained from a middle-aged woman with Graves' hyperthyroidism that later progressed to Graves' ophthalmopathy. The specimen sequenced was blood.

The CDR3 region is CASSSGAGGADTEAFF. As DNA, the CDR3 is TGTGCCAGCAGCTCTGGGGCAGGTGGGGCGGACACTGAAGCTTTCTTT. This rearrangement joins TRBV7-9 to TRBJ1-1; perhaps TRBD1 as D (5 bases). Germline CDR1 and CDR2: SEHNR and FQNEAQ (reference sequence). Trimming shortened V by 4 bases and J by 3 bases, and 18 bases separated the two germline ends. The CDR3 spans 16 residues.